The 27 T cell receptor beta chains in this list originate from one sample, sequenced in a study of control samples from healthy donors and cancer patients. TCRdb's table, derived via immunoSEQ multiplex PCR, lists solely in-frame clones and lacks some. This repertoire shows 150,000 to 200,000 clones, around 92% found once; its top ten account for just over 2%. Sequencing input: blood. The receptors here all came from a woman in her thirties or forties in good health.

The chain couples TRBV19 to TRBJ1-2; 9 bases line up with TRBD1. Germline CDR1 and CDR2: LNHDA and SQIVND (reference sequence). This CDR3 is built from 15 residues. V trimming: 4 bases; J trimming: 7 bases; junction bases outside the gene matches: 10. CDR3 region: CASSRLGQGIGGYTF. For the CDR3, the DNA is TGTGCCAGTAGTAGACTGGGACAGGGAATAGGTGGCTACACCTTC.

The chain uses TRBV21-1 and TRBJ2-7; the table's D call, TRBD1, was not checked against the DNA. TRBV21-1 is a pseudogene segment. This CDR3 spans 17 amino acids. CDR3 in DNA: TGTGCCAGCAGCATCACCCCCCCGGGACATGTTTCCTACGAGCAGTACTTC. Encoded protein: CASSITPPGHVSYEQYF.

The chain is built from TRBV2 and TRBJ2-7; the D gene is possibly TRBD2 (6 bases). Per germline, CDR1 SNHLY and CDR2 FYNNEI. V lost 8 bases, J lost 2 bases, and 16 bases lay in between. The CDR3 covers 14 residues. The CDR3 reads CASCLTGETYEQYF. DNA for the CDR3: TGTGCCAGCTGTTTAACGGGGGAGACCTACGAGCAGTACTTC.

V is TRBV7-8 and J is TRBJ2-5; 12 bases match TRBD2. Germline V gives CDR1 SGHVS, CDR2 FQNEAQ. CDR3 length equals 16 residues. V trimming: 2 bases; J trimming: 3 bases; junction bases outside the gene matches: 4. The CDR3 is CASSLLASGGEETQYF. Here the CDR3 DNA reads TGTGCCAGCAGCTTACTAGCTAGCGGGGGGGAAGAGACCCAGTACTTC.

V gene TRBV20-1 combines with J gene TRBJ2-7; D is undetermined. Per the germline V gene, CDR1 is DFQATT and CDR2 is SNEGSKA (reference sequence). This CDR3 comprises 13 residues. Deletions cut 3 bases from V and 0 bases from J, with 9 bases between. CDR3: CSASRSTSYEQYF. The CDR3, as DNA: TGCAGTGCTAGTCGTAGTACCTCCTACGAGCAGTACTTC.

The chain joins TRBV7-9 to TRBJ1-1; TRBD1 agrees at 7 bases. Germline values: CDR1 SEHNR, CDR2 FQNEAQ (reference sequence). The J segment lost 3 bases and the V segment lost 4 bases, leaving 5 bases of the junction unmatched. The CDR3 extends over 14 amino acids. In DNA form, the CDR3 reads TGTGCCAGCAGCTGGGACAGAAAGGACACTGAAGCTTTCTTT. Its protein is CASSWDRKDTEAFF.

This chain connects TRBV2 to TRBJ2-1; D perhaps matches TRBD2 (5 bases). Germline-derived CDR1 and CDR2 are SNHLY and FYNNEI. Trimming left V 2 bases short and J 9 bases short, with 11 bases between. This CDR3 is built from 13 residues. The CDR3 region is CASSESGFGEQFF. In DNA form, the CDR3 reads TGTGCCAGCAGTGAATCGGGGTTCGGTGAGCAGTTCTTC.

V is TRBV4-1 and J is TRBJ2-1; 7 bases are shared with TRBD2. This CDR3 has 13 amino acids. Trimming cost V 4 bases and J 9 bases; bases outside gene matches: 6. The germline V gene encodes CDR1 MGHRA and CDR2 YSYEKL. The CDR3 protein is CASSPREVGEQFF. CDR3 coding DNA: TGCGCCAGCAGCCCCCGGGAGGTCGGTGAGCAGTTCTTC.

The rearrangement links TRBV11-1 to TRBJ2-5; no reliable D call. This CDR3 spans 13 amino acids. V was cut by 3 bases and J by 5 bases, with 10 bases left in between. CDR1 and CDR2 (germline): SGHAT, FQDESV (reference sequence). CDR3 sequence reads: CASSLGQLETQYF. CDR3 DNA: TGTGCCAGCAGCTTGGGCCAGTTGGAGACCCAGTACTTC.

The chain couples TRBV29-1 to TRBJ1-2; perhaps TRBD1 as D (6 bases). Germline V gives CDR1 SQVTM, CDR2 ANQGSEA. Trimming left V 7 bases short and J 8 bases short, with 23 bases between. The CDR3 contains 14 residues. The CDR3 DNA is TGCAGCGCCGAATACAGGGCGAACAAGGGAGGCTACACCTTC. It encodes CSAEYRANKGGYTF.

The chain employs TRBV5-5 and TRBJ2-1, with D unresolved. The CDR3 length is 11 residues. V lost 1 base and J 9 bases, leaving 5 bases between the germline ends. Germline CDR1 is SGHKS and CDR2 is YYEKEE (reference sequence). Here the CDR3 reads CASSLMIEQFF. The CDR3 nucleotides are TGTGCCAGCAGCTTGATGATTGAGCAGTTCTTC.

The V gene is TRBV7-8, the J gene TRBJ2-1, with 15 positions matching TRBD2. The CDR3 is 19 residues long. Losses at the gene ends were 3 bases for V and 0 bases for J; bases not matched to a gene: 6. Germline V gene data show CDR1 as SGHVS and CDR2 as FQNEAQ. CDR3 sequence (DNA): TGTGCCAGCAGCTTCGGACTAGCGGGGGGGTTGAGCTCCTACAATGAGCAGTTCTTC. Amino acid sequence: CASSFGLAGGLSSYNEQFF. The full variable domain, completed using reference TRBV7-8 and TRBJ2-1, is GAGVSQSPRYKVAKRGQDVALRCDPISGHVSLFWYQQALGQGPEFLTYFQNEAQLDKSGLPSDRFFAERPEGSVSTLKIQRTQQEDSAVYLCASSFGLAGGLSSYNEQFFGPGTRLTVL.

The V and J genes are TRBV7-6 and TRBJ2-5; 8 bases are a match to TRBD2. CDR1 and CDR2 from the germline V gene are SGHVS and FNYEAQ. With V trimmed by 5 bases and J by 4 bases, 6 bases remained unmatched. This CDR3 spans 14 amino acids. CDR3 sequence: CASSKGTRGETQYF. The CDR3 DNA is TGTGCCAGCAGCAAAGGGACTAGAGGAGAGACCCAGTACTTC.

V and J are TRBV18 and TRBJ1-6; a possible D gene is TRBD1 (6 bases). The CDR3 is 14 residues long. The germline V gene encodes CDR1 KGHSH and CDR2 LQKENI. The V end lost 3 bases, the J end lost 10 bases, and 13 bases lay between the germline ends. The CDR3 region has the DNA TGTGCCAGCTCACCTGGGGCAGGGACATCACCCCTCCACTTT. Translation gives CASSPGAGTSPLHF.

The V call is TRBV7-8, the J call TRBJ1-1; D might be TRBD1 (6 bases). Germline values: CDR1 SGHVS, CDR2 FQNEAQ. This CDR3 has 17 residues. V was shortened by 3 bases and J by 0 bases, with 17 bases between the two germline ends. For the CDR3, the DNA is TGTGCCAGCAGCTTTGGTTTGGACAGCCCCATGAACACTGAAGCTTTCTTT. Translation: CASSFGLDSPMNTEAFF.

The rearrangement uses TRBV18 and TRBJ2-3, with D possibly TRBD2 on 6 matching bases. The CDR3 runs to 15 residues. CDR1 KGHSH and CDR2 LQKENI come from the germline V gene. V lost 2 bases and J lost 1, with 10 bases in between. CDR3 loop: CASSPYGGGTDTQYF. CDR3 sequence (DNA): TGTGCCAGCTCACCATACGGGGGTGGCACAGATACGCAGTATTTT.

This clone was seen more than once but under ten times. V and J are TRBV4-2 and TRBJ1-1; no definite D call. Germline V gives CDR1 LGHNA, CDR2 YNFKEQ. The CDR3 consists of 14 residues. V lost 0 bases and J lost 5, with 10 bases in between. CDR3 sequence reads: CASSQDRGYTEAFF. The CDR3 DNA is TGTGCCAGCAGCCAAGATCGGGGATATACTGAAGCTTTCTTT.

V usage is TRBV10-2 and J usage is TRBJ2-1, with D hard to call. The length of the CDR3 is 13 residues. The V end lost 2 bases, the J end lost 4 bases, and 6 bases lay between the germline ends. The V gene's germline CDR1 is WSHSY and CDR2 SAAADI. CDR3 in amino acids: CASSEGVYNEQFF. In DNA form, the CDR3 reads TGCGCCAGCAGTGAGGGGGTTTACAATGAGCAGTTCTTC.

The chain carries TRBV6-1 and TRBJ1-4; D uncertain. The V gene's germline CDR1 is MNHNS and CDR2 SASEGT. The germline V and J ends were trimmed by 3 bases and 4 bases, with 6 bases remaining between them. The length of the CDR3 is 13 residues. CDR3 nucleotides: TGTGCCAGCAGTGATGGGTTTAATGAAAAACTGTTTTTT. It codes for CASSDGFNEKLFF.

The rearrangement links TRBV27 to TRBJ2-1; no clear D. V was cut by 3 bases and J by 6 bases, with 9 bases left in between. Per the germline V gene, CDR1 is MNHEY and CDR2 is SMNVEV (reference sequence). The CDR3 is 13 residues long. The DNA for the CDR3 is TGTGCCAGCAGTTTTGGTTCCCTCAATGAGCAGTTCTTC. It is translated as CASSFGSLNEQFF.

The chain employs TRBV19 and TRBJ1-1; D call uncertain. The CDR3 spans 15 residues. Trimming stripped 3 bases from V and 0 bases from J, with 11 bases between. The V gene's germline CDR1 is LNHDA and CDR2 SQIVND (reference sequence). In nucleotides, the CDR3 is TGTGCCAGTAGTATCGTGTTGGGGATGAACACTGAAGCTTTCTTT. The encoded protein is CASSIVLGMNTEAFF.

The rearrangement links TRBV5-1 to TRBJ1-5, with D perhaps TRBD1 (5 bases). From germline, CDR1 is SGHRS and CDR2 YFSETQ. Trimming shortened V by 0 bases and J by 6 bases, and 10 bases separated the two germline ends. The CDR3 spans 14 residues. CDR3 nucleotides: TGCGCCAGCAGCTTGGTCGGGGGAAGTCAGCCCCAGCATTTT. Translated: CASSLVGGSQPQHF. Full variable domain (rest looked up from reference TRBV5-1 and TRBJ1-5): KAGVTQTPRYLIKTRGQQVTLSCSPISGHRSVSWYQQTPGQGLQFLFEYFSETQRNKGNFPGRFSGRQFSNSRSEMNVSTLELGDSALYLCASSLVGGSQPQHFGDGTRLSIL.

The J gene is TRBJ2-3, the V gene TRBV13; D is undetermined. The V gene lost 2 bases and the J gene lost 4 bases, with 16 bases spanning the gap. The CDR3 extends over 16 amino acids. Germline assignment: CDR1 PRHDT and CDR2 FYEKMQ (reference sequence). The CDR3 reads CASSLSSTRGADTQYF. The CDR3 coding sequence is TGTGCCAGCAGCTTATCTTCAACACGCGGTGCAGATACGCAGTATTTT.

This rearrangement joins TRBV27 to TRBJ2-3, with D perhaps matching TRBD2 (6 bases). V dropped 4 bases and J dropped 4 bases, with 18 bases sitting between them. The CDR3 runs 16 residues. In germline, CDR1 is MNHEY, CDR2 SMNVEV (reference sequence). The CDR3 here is CASSSDYFGVSDTQYF. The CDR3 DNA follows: TGTGCCAGCAGTTCGGACTATTTTGGTGTCTCAGATACGCAGTATTTT.

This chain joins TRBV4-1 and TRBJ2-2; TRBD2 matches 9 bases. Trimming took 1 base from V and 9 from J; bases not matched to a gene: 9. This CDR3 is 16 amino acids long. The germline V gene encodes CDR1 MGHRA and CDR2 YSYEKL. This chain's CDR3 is CASSQARGGLSRELFF. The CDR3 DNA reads TGCGCCAGCAGCCAAGCGCGGGGGGGCTTATCCCGGGAGCTGTTTTTT.

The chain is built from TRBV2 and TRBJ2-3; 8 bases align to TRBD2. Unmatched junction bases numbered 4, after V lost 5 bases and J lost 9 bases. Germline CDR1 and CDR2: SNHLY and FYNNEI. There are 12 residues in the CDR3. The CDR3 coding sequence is TGTGCCAGCAGTACACTAGCGGACACGCAGTATTTT. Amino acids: CASSTLADTQYF.

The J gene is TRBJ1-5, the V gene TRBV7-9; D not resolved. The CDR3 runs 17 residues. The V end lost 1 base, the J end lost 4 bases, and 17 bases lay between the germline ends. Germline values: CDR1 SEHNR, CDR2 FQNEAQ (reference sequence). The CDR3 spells CASSLGATIPGNQPQHF. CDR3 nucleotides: TGTGCCAGCAGCTTAGGGGCAACTATTCCGGGGAATCAGCCCCAGCATTTT.